This T cell receptor (beta chain) was sequenced for a study of cytomegalovirus exposure and HLA in healthy donors. The CDR3 contains 17 residues. Germline V gene sequence: CDR1 SGHRS, CDR2 YFSETQ. V was pared by 0 bases and J by 6 bases, with 16 bases between. Regarding donors, all were healthy bone marrow donors. Though probably carrying unrecorded immune exposures, donors were nominally healthy at sampling. The primer mix had 60 Vbeta and 13 Jbeta primers. The assay was immunoSEQ multiplex PCR, and TCRdb's table has in-frame clones only and misses some. Among some 150,000 clones listed, approximately 77% were seen once. This clone appeared once. What it recognizes is unknown. General observations from the study: Reportedly, fewer N-insertions than the 666-donor mean appeared in an Asian-associated ancestry cluster in a later analysis.

The receptor was derived from a woman between 35 and 50 years old in good health and CMV-seronegative. Sequenced material: PBMCs. This rearrangement joins TRBV5-1 to TRBJ1-6; possibly TRBD1 for D (5 bases). The CDR3 loop is CASSLVRGDLGNSPLHF. The CDR3 DNA is TGCGCCAGCAGCTTGGTACGGGGGGATTTGGGTAATTCACCCCTCCACTTT.